The 20 T cell receptor beta chains presented below share a single source sample, sequenced in a study of beta chain features in type 1 diabetes. These receptors lack a known antigen. Since all of the isolated RNA was reverse transcribed, expressed TCRB transcripts were what got sequenced. The assay was immunoSEQ multiplex PCR, and TCRdb's table has in-frame clones only and misses some. The profile shows 310,000 or so clones, approximately 10% of them singletons. The study's findings and limits: Moderate but significant shortening of TCRB CDR3s was recorded in all four CD4+ subsets from Type 1 diabetes patients.

Sequences were obtained from central memory CD4+ T cells from blood. These receptors were collected from a man aged 30 to 45 with type 1 diabetes.

J is TRBJ1-6 and V is TRBV7-2; D remains unclear. The CDR3 length is 15 residues. Germline V CDR1 and CDR2: SGHTA, FQGNSA. Trimming removed 2 bases from V and 8 bases from J, with 13 bases in between. CDR3 sequence (DNA): TGTGCCAGCAGCTTAATCGCCGAAGCGTATTCACCCCTCCACTTT. Protein: CASSLIAEAYSPLHF.

This clone was recorded many times. V is TRBV4-3 and J is TRBJ2-7; 12 bases are a match to TRBD1. Germline-derived CDR1 and CDR2 are LGHNA and YSLEER. The CDR3 sequence is 13 residues long. V lost 4 bases to trimming and J lost 9 bases; unmatched junction nucleotides: 4. CDR3 DNA: TGCGCCAGCAGCCGGGACAGGGGGCCCCTGCAGTACTTC. Protein: CASSRDRGPLQYF.

This clone was picked up a small number of times. Other DNA sequences in the same sample also yield this CDR3. The chain links TRBV4-3 to TRBJ2-5; 8 positions agree with TRBD1. Losses at the gene ends were 0 bases for V and 5 bases for J; bases not matched to a gene: 5. The germline V gene has CDR1 LGHNA and CDR2 YSLEER. There are 15 residues in the CDR3. In DNA, the CDR3 is TGCGCCAGCAGCCAAGACAGGGGGCAGAGGGAGACCCAGTACTTC. This encodes CASSQDRGQRETQYF.

This clone came up a few times. The rearrangement joins TRBV18 to TRBJ1-1; weak D call: TRBD1 (5 bases). The CDR3 extends over 14 amino acids. Germline values: CDR1 KGHSH, CDR2 LQKENI. Trimming took off 3 bases at V and 1 base at J, with 9 bases between the two ends. Here the CDR3 reads CASSPGLANTEAFF. CDR3 sequence (DNA): TGTGCCAGCTCACCGGGACTGGCGAACACTGAAGCTTTCTTT.

This clone was detected many times. V and J are TRBV7-9 and TRBJ2-5, with D perhaps matching TRBD1 (5 bases). CDR3 size: 15 residues. The germline V and J ends were trimmed by 5 bases and 5 bases, with 18 bases remaining between them. Germline V gene sequence: CDR1 SEHNR, CDR2 FQNEAQ (reference sequence). The chain's CDR3 is CASSPDGAPWETQYF. Written as DNA, the CDR3 is TGTGCCAGCAGCCCGGATGGGGCCCCCTGGGAGACCCAGTACTTC.

This rearrangement joins TRBV9 to TRBJ2-2; the D gene is possibly TRBD1 (5 bases). This CDR3 has 14 amino acids. V lost 1 base and J lost 1, with 5 bases in between. Germline-derived CDR1 and CDR2 are SGDLS and YYNGEE. The CDR3 spells CASSVQGNTGELFF. In DNA, the CDR3 is TGTGCCAGCAGCGTACAGGGGAACACCGGGGAGCTGTTTTTT. Using reference TRBV9 and TRBJ2-2 for the parts outside the CDR3, the full variable domain is DSGVTQTPKHLITATGQRVTLRCSPRSGDLSVYWYQQSLDQGLQFLIQYYNGEERAKGNILERFSAQQFPDLHSELNLSSLELGDSALYFCASSVQGNTGELFFGEGSRLTVL.

This clone was seen many times. The gene calls are TRBV30 and TRBJ1-4, with a possible D match to TRBD1 (5 bases). V was trimmed by 2 bases and J by 11 bases, leaving 18 bases between them. CDR1 is GTSNPN, CDR2 SVGIG, per germline (reference sequence). This CDR3 region has 14 residues. The CDR3 DNA follows: TGTGCCTGGAGTTCCGGGACGGGCCAGGAGAAACTGTTTTTT. Amino acid sequence: CAWSSGTGQEKLFF.

V and J are TRBV9 and TRBJ2-7, with 7 bases matching TRBD2. Germline V CDR1 and CDR2: SGDLS, YYNGEE. The J segment lost 7 bases and the V segment lost 1 base, leaving 11 bases of the junction unmatched. The CDR3 is 15 residues long. The CDR3 region is CASSVSAGSHSEQYF. In DNA, the CDR3 is TGTGCCAGCAGCGTATCAGCGGGGTCCCACTCAGAGCAGTACTTC.

This rearrangement joins TRBV6-5 to TRBJ2-5; TRBD2 agrees at 7 bases. V lost 6 bases and J lost 5; bases outside the gene matches: 9. The CDR3 has 14 residues. The germline gives CDR1 MNHEY, CDR2 SVGAGI. The CDR3 region has the DNA TGTGCCAGCAGCCCTGGCGGGGGACTCGAGACCCAGTACTTC. Protein: CASSPGGGLETQYF.

On this clone: The junction and the germline gene differ at one end; a read error may be behind it. The CDR3 sequence is CASSEGGGKDIQYF. The CDR3 nucleotides read TGTGCCAGCAGTGAAGGGGGCGGCAAAGACATTCAGTACTTC. V usage is TRBV6-1 and J usage is TRBJ2-4; tentatively, D is TRBD1 (5 bases). The CDR3 is 14 amino acids. Germline loops: CDR1 MNHNS, CDR2 SASEGT.

This clone has at least ten counts. The chain joins TRBV2 to TRBJ1-5, with D unclear. Germline CDR1 is SNHLY and CDR2 is FYNNEI. CDR3 length equals 15 residues. Deletions cut 4 bases from V and 4 bases from J, with 14 bases between. The CDR3 is CASSVLQAVNQPQHF. The CDR3 DNA sequence: TGTGCCAGCAGTGTCCTCCAAGCTGTAAATCAGCCCCAGCATTTT.

This clone was picked up many times. Additional DNA sequences in this sample encode the identical CDR3. The chain employs TRBV19 and TRBJ1-2; TRBD1 agrees at 7 bases. This CDR3 spans 14 amino acids. Germline V gene lookup returns CDR1 LNHDA and CDR2 SQIVND (reference sequence). With 3 bases clipped from V and 5 bases from J, the junction kept 6 bases outside the gene matches. The CDR3, as DNA: TGTGCCAGTAGTATCGAGACAGGGCGATATGGCTACACCTTC. Protein product: CASSIETGRYGYTF.

This chain links TRBV7-8 with TRBJ2-3; maybe TRBD1 (6 bases). The CDR3 is 16 residues long. CDR1 and CDR2 from the germline V gene are SGHVS and FQNEAQ. Trimming pared 5 bases from V and 3 bases from J, leaving 18 bases between. The CDR3 coding sequence is TGTGCCAGCAGCCCCCCTCCGCCAGGGGCGACAGATACGCAGTATTTT. Its protein is CASSPPPPGATDTQYF.

About this clone: At one end, the junction sequence differs from germline, possibly due to a read error. This chain links TRBV20-1 with TRBJ1-2; D call uncertain. The length of the CDR3 is 10 residues. Germline V CDR1 and CDR2: DFQATT, SNEGSKA (reference sequence). The DNA for the CDR3 is TGCAGTGCTGGAGATTATGGCTACACCTTC. This sequence encodes CSAGDYGYTF.

There are many counts of this clone. The V call is TRBV18, the J call TRBJ1-6; weak D call: TRBD1 (6 bases). The CDR3 is made up of 16 amino acids. Trimming pared 3 bases from V and 5 bases from J, leaving 14 bases between. Germline V gene data show CDR1 as KGHSH and CDR2 as LQKENI. CDR3 region: CASSPAMTGNNSPLHF. The DNA for the CDR3 is TGTGCCAGCTCACCTGCAATGACAGGAAATAATTCACCCCTCCACTTT.

This clone showed up just a few times. Other DNA sequences within the sample encode an identical CDR3. The chain carries TRBV5-1 and TRBJ1-2; D remains unclear. CDR3 size: 13 residues. Germline CDR1 reads SGHRS; CDR2 reads YFSETQ. Trimming pared 0 bases from V and 2 bases from J, leaving 5 bases between. For the CDR3, the DNA is TGCGCCAGCAGCTTGGAGGGAAACTATGGCTACACCTTC. Translating gives CASSLEGNYGYTF.

This clone came up many times. The rearrangement joins TRBV25-1 to TRBJ1-2; D is uncertain. CDR1 is MGHDK and CDR2 is SYGVNS in the germline V gene. Trimming pared 3 bases from V and 5 bases from J, leaving 10 bases between. This CDR3 contains 13 residues. The CDR3: CASSEEQVYGYTF. In DNA form, the CDR3 reads TGTGCCAGCAGTGAGGAGCAGGTATATGGCTACACCTTC.

This clone was observed at least ten times. The CDR3 protein is CASERTGDNSPLHF. The CDR3 nucleotides are TGTGCCAGCGAACGGACAGGAGATAATTCACCCCTCCACTTT. V is TRBV13 and J is TRBJ1-6, with 7 positions matching TRBD1. The germline CDR1 and CDR2 sequences are PRHDT and FYEKMQ (reference sequence). The CDR3 is made up of 14 amino acids. J gave up 5 bases and V 8 bases, and 6 bases lay outside the gene matches.

This clone was counted many times. This chain connects TRBV5-1 to TRBJ1-2; D is possibly TRBD1 (5 bases). The CDR3 length is 14 residues. Looked up from germline, CDR1 is SGHRS and CDR2 is YFSETQ. The germline V and J ends were trimmed by 6 bases and 1 base, with 13 bases remaining between them. The CDR3 region has the DNA TGCGCCAGCAACCCATGGGGGGTTAACTATGGCTACACCTTC. Translation: CASNPWGVNYGYTF.

V is TRBV6-5 and J is TRBJ2-5, with D possibly being TRBD1 or TRBD2 (6 bases each). Germline loops: CDR1 MNHEY, CDR2 SVGAGI. This CDR3 has 14 residues. Trimming removed 6 bases from V and 5 bases from J, with 16 bases in between. The CDR3 is CASRPRGHGETQYF. The CDR3 bases are TGTGCCAGCAGACCCCGGGGGCACGGGGAGACCCAGTACTTC.